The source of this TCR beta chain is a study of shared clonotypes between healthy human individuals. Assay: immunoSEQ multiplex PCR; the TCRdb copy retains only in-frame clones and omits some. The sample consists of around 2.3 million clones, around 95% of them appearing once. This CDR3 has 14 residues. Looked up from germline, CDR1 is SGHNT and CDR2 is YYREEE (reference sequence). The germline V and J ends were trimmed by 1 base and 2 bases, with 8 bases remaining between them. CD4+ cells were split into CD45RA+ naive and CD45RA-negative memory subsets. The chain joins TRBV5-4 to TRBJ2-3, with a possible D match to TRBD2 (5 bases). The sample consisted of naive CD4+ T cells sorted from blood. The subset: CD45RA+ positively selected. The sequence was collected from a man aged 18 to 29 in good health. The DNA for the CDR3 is TGTGCCAGCAGCTTGAGTAGCGCCACAGATACGCAGTATTTT. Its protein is CASSLSSATDTQYF.